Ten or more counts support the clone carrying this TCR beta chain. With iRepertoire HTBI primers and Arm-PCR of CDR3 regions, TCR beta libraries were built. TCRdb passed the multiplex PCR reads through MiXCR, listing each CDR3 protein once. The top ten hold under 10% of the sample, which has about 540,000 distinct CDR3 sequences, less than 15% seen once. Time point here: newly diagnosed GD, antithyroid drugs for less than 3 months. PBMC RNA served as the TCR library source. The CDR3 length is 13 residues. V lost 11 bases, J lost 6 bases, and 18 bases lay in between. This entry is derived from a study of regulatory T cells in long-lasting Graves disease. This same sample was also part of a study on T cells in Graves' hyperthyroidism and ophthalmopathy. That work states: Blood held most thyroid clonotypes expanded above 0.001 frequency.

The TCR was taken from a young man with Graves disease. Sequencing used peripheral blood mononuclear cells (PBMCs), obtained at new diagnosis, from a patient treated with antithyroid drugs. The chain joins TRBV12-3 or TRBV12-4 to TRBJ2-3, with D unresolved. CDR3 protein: CASQQYPRDTQYF. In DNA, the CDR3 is TGTGCCTCACAGCAATATCCGCGGGATACGCAGTATTTT.